This T cell receptor (beta chain) originates from a study of blood T cell repertoires in COVID-19. Study summary: Acute and convalescent COVID-19 specimens originated in the United States, Italy and Spain. PBMCs, B-cell-depleted T cells, or T cells provided the cDNA or gDNA that made up the material.

In the authors' workflow: Amplification of reference gene primers provided the estimated nucleated cell counts. Clones were read by immunoSEQ multiplex PCR, and TCRdb kept only the in-frame ones, dropping some. V, J and clone size are those of that table, while D and trimming were read from the DNA. The sample gives 200,000 to 300,000 clones, nearly 90% of which show up once; 3% to 3.5% is in the top ten. Sample: peripheral blood. This receptor was taken from a man between 18 and 35 years old with active or convalescent COVID-19.

CDR3 bases: TGTGCCAGTAGTACCCCGGGACAGGAAATACTCAACTATGGCTACACCTTC. Residues: CASSTPGQEILNYGYTF. The chain uses TRBV19 and TRBJ1-2; 8 nucleotides agree with TRBD1. V shed 4 bases, J shed 2 bases, and the junction held 12 bases outside the gene matches. Germline values: CDR1 LNHDA, CDR2 SQIVND (reference sequence). This CDR3 has 17 amino acids.